The rows below give T cell receptor beta chains drawn from one sample of a study of graft-versus-host responses after intestinal transplantation. Here immunoSEQ multiplex PCR was the method, and the copy in TCRdb shows in-frame clones only, minus some. The profile shows some 90,000 clones, over 80% of them singletons. These receptors have no known antigen. Sequenced here: unstimulated CD8+ T cells sorted from spleen or lymph node cells, sampled before intestinal transplant. These receptors came from a human donor who received an intestinal transplant. Each CDR3 is given with its conserved first and last residue. Clone size is stated in some rows and not others, as once, few, many or a class when expanded.

V	J	size	CDR3
TRBV2	TRBJ2-7	few	CASSAALDRATYEQYF
TRBV9	TRBJ2-1	.	CASSVEGTSGGHEQFF
TRBV29-1	TRBJ2-1	.	CSVGEGLEVGNKVF
TRBV11-2	TRBJ2-7	.	CASSLASGNEQYF
TRBV6-5	TRBJ2-1	.	CASSSHPGLGDNEQFF
TRBV4-1	TRBJ1-2	many	CASSPEGRGNSAYGYTF
TRBV13	TRBJ2-1	.	CASSTEGRDEQFF
TRBV28	TRBJ2-5	.	CASSFGPGLAGEYGETQYF
TRBV20-1	TRBJ2-7	.	CSARAGEQYF
TRBV18	TRBJ2-5	.	CASSQTEPKETQYF
TRBV27	TRBJ1-2	.	CASSLSEGMVRYGYTF
TRBV29-1	TRBJ2-3	.	CSPWTTADTQYF
TRBV27	TRBJ2-4	.	CASSLAGVENIQYF
TRBV28	.	.	CASSFFGGGTFNEQYF
TRBV7-6	TRBJ1-6	.	CASSSRWGKLHF
TRBV2	TRBJ2-7	.	CASTVSGSHEQYF
TRBV9	TRBJ2-1	.	CASSVGTSGLSYNEQFF
TRBV9	TRBJ2-5	.	CASSAGTSGQETQYF
TRBV4-1	TRBJ2-7	.	CASSQASRDSYEQYF
TRBV10-3	TRBJ2-7	.	CAISGQGEFTYEQYF
TRBV29-1	TRBJ2-3	once	CSVEDYEGAGDTQYF
TRBV25-1	TRBJ2-5	once	CASSPWGQDQETQYF
TRBV2	TRBJ1-6	.	CASREETSSNSPLHF
TRBV9	TRBJ2-2	.	CASSPEGSTGELFF
TRBV9	TRBJ2-1	once	CASSAAITAPNEQFF
TRBV6-4	TRBJ1-5	.	CAQQGGQPQHF
TRBV29-1	TRBJ1-2	.	CSVEVMGPYGYTF
TRBV5-6	TRBJ2-6	.	CASSFEGSGANVLTF
TRBV28	TRBJ1-3	.	CASSLLGNTIYF
TRBV4-1	TRBJ2-5	.	CASSQEGSEQETQYF
TRBV29-1	TRBJ2-3	.	CSVEVELAGDTQYF
TRBV13	TRBJ1-6	.	CASSLGQAIRPLHF
TRBV6-5	TRBJ2-2	.	CASSGGQVGTGELFF
TRBV6-5	TRBJ2-5	.	CASRGREETQYF
TRBV11-1	TRBJ2-5	.	CASSPDNNQETQYF
TRBV15	TRBJ1-5	once	CATSRAGAGQPQHF
TRBV7-3	TRBJ2-3	.	CASSLIPSTDTQYF
TRBV4-1	TRBJ2-3	.	CASSHARRGPTDTQYF
TRBV11-2	TRBJ1-6	.	CASSLDTFEYASPLHF
TRBV7-6	TRBJ2-1	.	CASSLVQLAGGSSSYNEQFF
TRBV6-1	TRBJ2-5	.	CASSEGGTYTYQETQYF
TRBV11-3	TRBJ2-3	.	CASSSSGPWGTDTQYF
TRBV13	TRBJ2-7	.	CASSSGTGGYEQYF
TRBV19	TRBJ1-1	.	CASSFPGPMNTEAFF
TRBV10-2	TRBJ2-7	.	CASSWDTSYEQYF
TRBV27	TRBJ2-7	.	CASSLLGAYEQYF